One T cell receptor (beta chain) is described in this entry. The entry originates in a study of shared clonotypes between healthy human individuals. The junction had 1 base not matched to a gene; V was cut back by 0 bases and J by 4 bases. CDR3 length equals 16 residues. Germline CDR1 reads SGHDT; CDR2 reads YYEEEE. TCRdb keeps only in-frame clones here, not all; method: immunoSEQ multiplex PCR. Of 950,000 to 1,200,000 clones in the sample, around three quarters were seen once. Source material: memory CD4+ T cells from PBMCs. Subset defined: CD45RA-negative fraction. This sequence originates from a man between 18 and 29 years old in good health. Some clones in this sample may be carry-over from other donors' samples. This chain connects TRBV5-6 to TRBJ2-3; 14 nucleotides align to TRBD2. The DNA of the CDR3 is TGTGCCAGCAGCTTGGGGGGACTAGCGGGAGCAGATACGCAGTATTTT. It encodes CASSLGGLAGADTQYF.